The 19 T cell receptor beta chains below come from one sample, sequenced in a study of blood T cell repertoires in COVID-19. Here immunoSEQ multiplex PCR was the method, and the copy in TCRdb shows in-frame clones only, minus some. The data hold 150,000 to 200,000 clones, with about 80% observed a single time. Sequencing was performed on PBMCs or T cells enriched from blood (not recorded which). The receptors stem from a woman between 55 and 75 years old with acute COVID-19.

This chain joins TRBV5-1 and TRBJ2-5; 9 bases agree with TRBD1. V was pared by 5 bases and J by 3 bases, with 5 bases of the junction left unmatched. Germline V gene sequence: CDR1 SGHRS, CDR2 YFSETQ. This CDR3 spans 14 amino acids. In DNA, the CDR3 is TGCGCCAGCAGACCCGGGACAGGGAAAGAGACCCAGTACTTC. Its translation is CASRPGTGKETQYF.

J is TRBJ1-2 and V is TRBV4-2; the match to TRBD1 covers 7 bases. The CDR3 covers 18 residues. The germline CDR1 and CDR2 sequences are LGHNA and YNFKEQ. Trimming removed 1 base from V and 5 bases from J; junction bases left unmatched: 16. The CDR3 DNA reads TGTGCCAGCAGCCAAGTTAACCCCTTTCCGGGACAGCCATATGGCTACACCTTC. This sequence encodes CASSQVNPFPGQPYGYTF.

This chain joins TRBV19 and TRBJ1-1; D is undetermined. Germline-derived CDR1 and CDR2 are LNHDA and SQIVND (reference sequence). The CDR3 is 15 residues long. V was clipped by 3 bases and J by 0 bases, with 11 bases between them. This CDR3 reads CASSMGREVNTEAFF. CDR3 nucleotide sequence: TGTGCCAGTAGTATGGGCCGGGAGGTGAACACTGAAGCTTTCTTT.

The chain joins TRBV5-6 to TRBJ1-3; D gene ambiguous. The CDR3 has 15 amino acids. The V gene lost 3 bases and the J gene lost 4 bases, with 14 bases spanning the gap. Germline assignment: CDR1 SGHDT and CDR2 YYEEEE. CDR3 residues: CASSSPSRRGNTIYF. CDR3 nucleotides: TGTGCCAGCAGCTCTCCTAGCCGGAGGGGAAACACCATATATTTT.

Written as DNA, the CDR3 is TGTGCCAGCTCACCACCGGCTCAGGGGGGCAGGGTCACCGGGGAGCTGTTTTTT. Translated: CASSPPAQGGRVTGELFF. V is TRBV18 and J is TRBJ2-2; D might be TRBD1 (7 bases). Trimming took off 0 bases at V and 4 bases at J, with 18 bases between the two ends. Germline V gene data show CDR1 as KGHSH and CDR2 as LQKENI. This CDR3 spans 18 amino acids.

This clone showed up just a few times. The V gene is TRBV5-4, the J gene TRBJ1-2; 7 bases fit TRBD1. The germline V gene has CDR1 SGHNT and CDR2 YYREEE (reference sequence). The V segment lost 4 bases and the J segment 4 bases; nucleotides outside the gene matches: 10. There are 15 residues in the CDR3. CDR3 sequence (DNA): TGTGCCAGCAGCGGCGGGACAGACCATATCTATGGCTACACCTTC. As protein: CASSGGTDHIYGYTF.

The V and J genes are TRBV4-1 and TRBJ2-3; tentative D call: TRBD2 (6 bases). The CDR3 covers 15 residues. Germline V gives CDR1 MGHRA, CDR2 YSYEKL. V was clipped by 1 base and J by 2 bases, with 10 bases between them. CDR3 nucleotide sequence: TGCGCCAGCAGCCAAGTGGGACTCGCCACAGATACGCAGTATTTT. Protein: CASSQVGLATDTQYF.

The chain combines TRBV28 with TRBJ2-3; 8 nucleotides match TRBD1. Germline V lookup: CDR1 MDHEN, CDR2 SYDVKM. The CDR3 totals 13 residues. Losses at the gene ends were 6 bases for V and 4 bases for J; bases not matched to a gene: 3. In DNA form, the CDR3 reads TGTGCCAGCAGAACGGACAGGGCAGATACGCAGTATTTT. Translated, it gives CASRTDRADTQYF.

CDR3 in DNA: TGCGCCAGCAGCTTGGACAGTGAAAAACTGTTTTTT. This sequence encodes CASSLDSEKLFF. The chain links TRBV5-1 to TRBJ1-4; D unresolved. This CDR3 region has 12 residues. V dropped 0 bases and J dropped 7 bases, with 4 bases sitting between them. From germline, CDR1 is SGHRS and CDR2 YFSETQ.

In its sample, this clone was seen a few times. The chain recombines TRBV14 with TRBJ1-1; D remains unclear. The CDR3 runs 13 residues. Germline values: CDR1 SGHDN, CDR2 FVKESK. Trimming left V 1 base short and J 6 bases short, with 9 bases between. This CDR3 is CASSQVGSPEAFF. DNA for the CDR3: TGTGCCAGCAGCCAAGTGGGCAGCCCTGAAGCTTTCTTT.

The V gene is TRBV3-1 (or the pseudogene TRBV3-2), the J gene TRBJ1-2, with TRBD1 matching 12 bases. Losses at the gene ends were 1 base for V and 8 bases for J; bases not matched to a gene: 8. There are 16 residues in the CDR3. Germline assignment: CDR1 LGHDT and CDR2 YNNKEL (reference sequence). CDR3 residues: CASSQGEGQGAPGYTF. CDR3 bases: TGTGCCAGCAGCCAAGGTGAGGGACAGGGGGCGCCCGGCTACACCTTC.

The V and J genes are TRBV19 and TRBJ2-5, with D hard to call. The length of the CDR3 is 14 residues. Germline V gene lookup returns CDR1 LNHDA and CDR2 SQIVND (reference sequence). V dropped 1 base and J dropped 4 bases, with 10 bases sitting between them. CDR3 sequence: CASSIGGTGETQYF. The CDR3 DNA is TGTGCCAGTAGTATAGGAGGCACGGGAGAGACCCAGTACTTC.

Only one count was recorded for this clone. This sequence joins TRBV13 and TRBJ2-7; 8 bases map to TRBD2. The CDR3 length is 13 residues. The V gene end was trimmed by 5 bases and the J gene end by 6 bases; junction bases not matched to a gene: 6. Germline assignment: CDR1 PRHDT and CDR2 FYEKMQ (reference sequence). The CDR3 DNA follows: TGTGCCAGCAGCCAGGGGACTAGTCCCGAGCAGTACGTC. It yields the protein CASSQGTSPEQYV.

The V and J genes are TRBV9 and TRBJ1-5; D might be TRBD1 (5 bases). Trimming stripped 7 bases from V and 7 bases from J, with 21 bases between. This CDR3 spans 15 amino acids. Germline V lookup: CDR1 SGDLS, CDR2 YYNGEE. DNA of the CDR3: TGTGCCAGCCGCGCGGGGGGGGGTCAGGAACAGCCCCAGCATTTT. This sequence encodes CASRAGGGQEQPQHF.

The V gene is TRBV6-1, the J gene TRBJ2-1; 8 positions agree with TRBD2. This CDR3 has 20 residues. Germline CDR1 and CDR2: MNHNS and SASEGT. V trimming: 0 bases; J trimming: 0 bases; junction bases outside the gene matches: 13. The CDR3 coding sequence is TGTGCCAGCAGTGAAGCGCTTTTTAGGCTAGCGGGTAGCTCCTACAATGAGCAGTTCTTC. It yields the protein CASSEALFRLAGSSYNEQFF.

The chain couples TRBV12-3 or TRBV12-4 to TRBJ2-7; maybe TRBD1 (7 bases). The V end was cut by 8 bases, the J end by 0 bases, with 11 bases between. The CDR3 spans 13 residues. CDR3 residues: CASGGTVSYEQYF. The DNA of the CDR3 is TGTGCCAGCGGGGGGACAGTCTCCTACGAGCAGTACTTC.

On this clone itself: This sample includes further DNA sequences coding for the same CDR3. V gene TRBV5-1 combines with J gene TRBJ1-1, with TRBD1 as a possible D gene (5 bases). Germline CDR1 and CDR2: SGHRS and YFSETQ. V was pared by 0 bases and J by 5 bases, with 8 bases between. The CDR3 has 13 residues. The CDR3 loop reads CASSLAGRTEAFF. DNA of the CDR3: TGCGCCAGCAGCTTGGCAGGGAGGACTGAAGCTTTCTTT. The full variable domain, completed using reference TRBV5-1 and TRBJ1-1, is KAGVTQTPRYLIKTRGQQVTLSCSPISGHRSVSWYQQTPGQGLQFLFEYFSETQRNKGNFPGRFSGRQFSNSRSEMNVSTLELGDSALYLCASSLAGRTEAFFGQGTRLTVV.

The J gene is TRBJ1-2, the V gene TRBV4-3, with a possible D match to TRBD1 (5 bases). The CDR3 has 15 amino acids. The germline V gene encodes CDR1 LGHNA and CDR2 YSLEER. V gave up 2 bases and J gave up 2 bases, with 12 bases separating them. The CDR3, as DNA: TGCGCCAGCAGCCAAATCTTGACAGTCAACTATGGCTACACCTTC. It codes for CASSQILTVNYGYTF.

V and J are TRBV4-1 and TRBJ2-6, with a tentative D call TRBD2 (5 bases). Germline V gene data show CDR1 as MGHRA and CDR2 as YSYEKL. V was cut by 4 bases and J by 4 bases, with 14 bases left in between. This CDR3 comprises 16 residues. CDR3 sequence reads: CASSPDTGKGANVLTF. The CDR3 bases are TGCGCCAGCAGCCCTGACACGGGGAAAGGGGCCAACGTCCTGACTTTC.